The source of this T cell receptor (beta chain) is a study of blood T cell repertoires in COVID-19. CDR1 and CDR2 from the germline V gene are SGHVS and FQNEAQ. V shed 2 bases and J 1 base; nucleotides not matched to a gene: 5. The CDR3 extends over 15 amino acids. Sequencing used immunoSEQ multiplex PCR; TCRdb keeps in-frame clones, though not all of them. The sample holds approximately 470,000 clones; around 90% are singletons and the top ten take about 0.7%. The chain uses TRBV7-8 and TRBJ2-7; 7 positions match TRBD1. The sequencing input was PBMCs or T cells enriched from blood (not recorded which). This clonotype was sampled from a woman between 18 and 30 years old who had recovered from COVID-19. CDR3 in DNA: TGTGCCAGCAGCTTATCTATGGGACAGTCCTACGAGCAGTACTTC. Protein product: CASSLSMGQSYEQYF.